This is a list of T cell receptor beta chains from one sample in a study of Ad26.COV2.S vaccination and SARS-CoV-2 variants. Profiling relied on immunoSEQ multiplex PCR, and the TCRdb table lists in-frame clones only, not all of them. The sample yields 430,000 or so clones, more than 80% seen once. The sequencing here drew on peripheral blood, taken in a trial of Ad26.COV2.S vaccine versus placebo. The receptors derive from a person between 18 and 65 years old who received the Ad26.COV2.S COVID-19 vaccine or a placebo. Each CDR3 is given with its conserved first and last residue. A D gene is named only where the DNA matches it firmly. Not every row has a clone size; where given, it reads once, few, many or a size class.

clone size	V gene	D gene	J gene	CDR3 DNA	CDR3 protein
-	TRBV2	-	TRBJ2-4	TGTGCCAGCAGTGAAGGCAGGACCAACATTCAGTACTTC	CASSEGRTNIQYF
-	TRBV5-1	-	TRBJ2-1	TGCGCCAGCAGCTTGGGGCAGCACAATGAGCAGTTCTTC	CASSLGQHNEQFF
-	TRBV5-1	-	TRBJ2-2	TGCGCCAGCAGCTTAGGGCCCACGGGGTACGGATTTTTT	CASSLGPTGYGFF
-	TRBV3-1/TRBV3-2	-	TRBJ2-7	TGTGCCAGCAGCACGGGGCAACCGGGAAGGTACGAGCAGTACTTC	CASSTGQPGRYEQYF
-	TRBV27	TRBD1	TRBJ2-7	TGTGCCAGCAGCATTCTCGGGACAGACTACGAGCAGTACTTC	CASSILGTDYEQYF
-	TRBV6-5	-	TRBJ2-1	TGTGCCAGCAGGGGGAACACCGCGGGGTACAATGAGCAGTTCTTC	CASRGNTAGYNEQFF
-	TRBV5-3	TRBD2	TRBJ2-2	TGTGCCTCGAGGGGCCGACTAGCGCTGGCCGGGGAGCTGTTTTTT	CASRGRLALAGELFF
-	TRBV18	TRBD1	TRBJ2-1	TGTGCCAGCTCATCCAGGACAGGGCATAACAATGAGCAGTTCTTC	CASSSRTGHNNEQFF
-	TRBV6-2/TRBV6-3	-	TRBJ2-5	TGTGCCAGCAGTTACTCCTTTCAAGAGACCCAGTACTTC	CASSYSFQETQYF
-	TRBV12-3/TRBV12-4	TRBD1	TRBJ2-5	TGTGCCAGCAGAAGACAGGGTCAAGAGACCCAGTACTTC	CASRRQGQETQYF
-	TRBV13	TRBD2	TRBJ2-1	TGTGCCAGCAGCTGGACTAGAAACTCCTACAATGAGCAGTTCTTC	CASSWTRNSYNEQFF
-	TRBV15	-	TRBJ2-7	TGTGCCACCAGCAGAGATCGGGGGCCATCCTACGAGCAGTACTTC	CATSRDRGPSYEQYF
-	TRBV3-1/TRBV3-2	-	TRBJ2-3	TGTGCCAGCAGCCAAGATCTGGGGGCTCGGGCCGGGGATACGCAGTATTTT	CASSQDLGARAGDTQYF
-	TRBV7-2	-	TRBJ2-6	TGTGCCAGCAGCCGGAGCTCTGGGGCCAACGTCCTGACTTTC	CASSRSSGANVLTF
-	TRBV18	-	TRBJ1-3	TGTGCCAGCTCACCTGAGGACGCTGGAAACACCATATATTTT	CASSPEDAGNTIYF
-	TRBV21-1	-	TRBJ2-1	-	CASSNFADGSYNEQFF
-	TRBV28	-	TRBJ1-5	TGTGCCAGCAGTCCCTTCTGGCAGATCAATCAGCCCCAGCATTTT	CASSPFWQINQPQHF
-	TRBV5-1	TRBD1	TRBJ1-4	TGCGCCAGCAGCTTACAGGGGACTAATGAAAAACTGTTTTTT	CASSLQGTNEKLFF
-	TRBV12-5	TRBD1	TRBJ2-3	TGTGCTAGTGGTCCCGGGACAGGGGGCCCTCTGAACACAGATACGCAGTATTTT	CASGPGTGGPLNTDTQYF
-	TRBV19	TRBD2	TRBJ2-5	TGTGCCAGTAGTGGCCGACTAGCGGGTAGGCAAGAGACCCAGTACTTC	CASSGRLAGRQETQYF
-	TRBV7-9	TRBD1	TRBJ2-1	TGTGCCAGCAGCCTTCCTAAGGGGGCGATGGACAATGAGCAGTTCTTC	CASSLPKGAMDNEQFF
-	TRBV19	-	TRBJ1-1	TGTGCCACCTTCGGATTCAACACTGAAGCTTTCTTT	CATFGFNTEAFF
-	TRBV5-1	-	TRBJ2-1	TGCGCCAGCAGCTTGGCACTAGCAGATTACAATGAGCAGTTCTTC	CASSLALADYNEQFF
-	TRBV6-5	-	TRBJ2-5	TGTGCCAGCAGTCCTCTAGCTCCCAGGGAGACCCAGTACTTC	CASSPLAPRETQYF
-	TRBV5-4	TRBD2	TRBJ2-5	TGTGCCAGCAGCTCTCCCCTTAGCGGGACGGAGACCCAGTACTTC	CASSSPLSGTETQYF
once	TRBV7-8	-	TRBJ2-1	TGTGCCAGCAGCCCCTCGGGACTGGGGAAGAATGAGCAGTTCTTC	CASSPSGLGKNEQFF
-	TRBV7-6	-	TRBJ1-1	TGTGCCAGCAGCTCCTATAGTGGCACTGAAGCTTTCTTT	CASSSYSGTEAFF
-	TRBV20-1	-	TRBJ2-7	TGCAGTGCTTATACGGACGAGCAGTACTTC	CSAYTDEQYF
-	TRBV2	TRBD1	TRBJ2-3	TGTGCCAGCCACTCCGGGACAGTGAAGGATACGCAGTATTTT	CASHSGTVKDTQYF
-	TRBV6-5	TRBD1	TRBJ2-1	TGTGCCAGCAGCCCGACAGGGGGCGCTTACAATGAGCAGTTCTTC	CASSPTGGAYNEQFF
-	TRBV6-4	TRBD1	TRBJ2-1	TGTGCCAGCAGTGAAGACAGGGGGACCTACAATGAGCAGTTCTTC	CASSEDRGTYNEQFF
-	TRBV18	-	TRBJ2-4	TGTGCCAGCTCACCAACAAACACTCAGAAAAACATTCAGTACTTC	CASSPTNTQKNIQYF
-	TRBV12-3/TRBV12-4	TRBD2	TRBJ2-3	TGTGCCAGCAATCTAGCGGCCACAGATACGCAGTATTTT	CASNLAATDTQYF
once	TRBV9	TRBD2	TRBJ2-1	TGTGCCAGCAGCTTCGGACTAGCGGGAGCCCCGCGAAATGAGCAGTTCTTC	CASSFGLAGAPRNEQFF
-	TRBV9	-	TRBJ2-2	TGTGCCAGCAGCGTAGGTAATAGGAACACCGGGGAGCTGTTTTTT	CASSVGNRNTGELFF
-	TRBV7-8	TRBD1	TRBJ1-5	TGTGCCAGCAGCTTAGGGGACAGGGGTTCCTATCAGCCCCAGCATTTT	CASSLGDRGSYQPQHF
-	TRBV5-4	-	TRBJ2-2	TGTGCCAGCAGCTTGGCACAGGGGAACACCGGGGAGCTGTTTTTT	CASSLAQGNTGELFF
-	TRBV6-5	-	TRBJ1-3	TGTGCCAGCAGTTTAACAGGGCCAACTGGAAACACCATATATTTT	CASSLTGPTGNTIYF
-	TRBV9	-	TRBJ1-2	TGTGCCAGCAGCGCAAACAGTAACTATGGCTACACCTTC	CASSANSNYGYTF
-	TRBV2	-	TRBJ2-1	TGTGCCAGCAGTCAACAGGGTCCCAATGAGCAGTTCTTC	CASSQQGPNEQFF
-	TRBV3-1/TRBV3-2	TRBD1	TRBJ1-2	TGTGCCAGCAGCCAGACAGGGGGCGGGGGCTACACCTTC	CASSQTGGGGYTF
-	TRBV19	TRBD1	TRBJ1-2	TGTGCCAGTAAAACAGGGGCCGGGAACTATGGCTACACCTTC	CASKTGAGNYGYTF
-	TRBV5-1	-	TRBJ2-1	TGCGCCAGCAGCTTGGGTGGGTCCTCCTACAATGAGCAGTTCTTC	CASSLGGSSYNEQFF
-	TRBV5-5	TRBD1	TRBJ1-1	TGTGCCAGCACCCCCGGGGACAGAGTGTCTGAAGCTTTCTTT	CASTPGDRVSEAFF
-	TRBV20-1	TRBD2	TRBJ2-1	TGCAGTGCTAGTTGGCGGGAGAGCTCCTACAATGAGCAGTTCTTC	CSASWRESSYNEQFF
-	TRBV4-1	TRBD2	TRBJ2-3	TGCGCCAGCAGCCAATCGACTAGCGGAGGGAGCACAGATACGCAGTATTTT	CASSQSTSGGSTDTQYF
-	TRBV4-3	TRBD2	TRBJ2-1	TGCGCCAGCAGCCTATTAGCGGGAGCTTCCTACAATGAGCAGTTCTTC	CASSLLAGASYNEQFF
-	TRBV10-1	-	TRBJ2-1	TGCGCCAGCAGTGACGGCGTATTTGAAAGATCGTACAATGAGCAGTTCTTC	CASSDGVFERSYNEQFF
-	TRBV7-9	TRBD1	TRBJ2-5	TGTGCCAGCAGCGGAGGGACAGGGTCCGAGACCCAGTACTTC	CASSGGTGSETQYF
-	TRBV7-9	-	TRBJ2-1	TGTGCCAGCAGCTTGGGAGGATCCTACAATGAGCAGTTCTTC	CASSLGGSYNEQFF
-	TRBV29-1	-	TRBJ1-4	TGCAGCGTTGTCGGACACAGGAACCATAGGGAAAAACTGTTTTTT	CSVVGHRNHREKLFF
-	TRBV7-9	TRBD2	TRBJ2-2	TGTGCCAGCAGCTTAGGGTTCCGGGAGGTGTTTTTT	CASSLGFREVFF
-	TRBV11-2	TRBD2	TRBJ2-7	TGTGCCAGCAGCTTAGCGGGAGGGCCTTACGAGCAGTACTTC	CASSLAGGPYEQYF
-	TRBV9	-	TRBJ2-3	TGTGCCAGCAGCGTACAAGTATGGGATACGCAGTATTTT	CASSVQVWDTQYF
-	TRBV7-2	-	TRBJ2-6	TGTGCCAGCAGCTTACAGGGGCACAACTTTATTGGGGCCAACGTCCTGACTTTC	CASSLQGHNFIGANVLTF